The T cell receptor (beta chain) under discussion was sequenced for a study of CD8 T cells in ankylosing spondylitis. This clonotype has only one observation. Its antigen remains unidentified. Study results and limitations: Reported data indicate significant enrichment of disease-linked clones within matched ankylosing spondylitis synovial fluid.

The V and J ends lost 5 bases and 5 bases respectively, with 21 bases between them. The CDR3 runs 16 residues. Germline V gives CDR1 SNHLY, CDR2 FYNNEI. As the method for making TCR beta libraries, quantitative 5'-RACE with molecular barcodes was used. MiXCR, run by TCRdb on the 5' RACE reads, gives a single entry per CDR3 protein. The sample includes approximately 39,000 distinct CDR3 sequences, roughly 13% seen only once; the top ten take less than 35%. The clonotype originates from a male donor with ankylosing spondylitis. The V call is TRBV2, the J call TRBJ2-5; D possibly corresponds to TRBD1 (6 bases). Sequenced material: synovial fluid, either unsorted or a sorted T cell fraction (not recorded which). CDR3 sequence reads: CASSPREGVDSETQYF. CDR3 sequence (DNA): TGTGCCAGCAGTCCTAGAGAGGGGGTGGACTCGGAGACCCAGTACTTC. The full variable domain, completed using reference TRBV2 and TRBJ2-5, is EPEVTQTPSHQVTQMGQEVILRCVPISNHLYFYWYRQILGQKVEFLVSFYNNEISEKSEIFDDQFSVERPDGSNFTLKIRSTKLEDSAMYFCASSPREGVDSETQYFGPGTRLLVL.